These T cell receptor beta chains were read from a single sample in a study of siplizumab effects on memory and regulatory T cells. Data came from immunoSEQ multiplex PCR; TCRdb stores just in-frame clones and leaves some out. The sample gives around 100,000 clones, 94% of which show up once; roughly 0.62% is in the top ten. Sequencing was performed on Tregs sorted from blood. Receptors were obtained from a human donor in good health. Both conserved end residues are part of each CDR3. The D gene is left open where the match is weak. Clone size, where shown, is once, few, many, or a class for clones that have expanded.

>TRBJ1-3|few|TRBV7-3|.
CASSLGPGGGNTIYF
TGTGCCAGCAGCTTGGGTCCGGGAGGTGGAAACACCATATATTTT
>TRBJ2-7|.|TRBV7-8|TRBD1
CASSPGQGGYEQYF
TGTGCCAGCAGTCCGGGACAGGGGGGCTACGAGCAGTACTTC
>TRBJ1-1|.|TRBV6-6|.
CASSRGTGRGTEAFF
TGTGCCAGCAGTCGGGGGACCGGTCGGGGCACTGAAGCTTTCTTT
>TRBJ2-1|.|TRBV10-3|.
CAISGGLNEQFF
TGTGCCATCAGTGGGGGGCTCAATGAGCAGTTCTTC
>TRBJ2-1|once|TRBV4-1|TRBD2
CASSHGREGNNEQFF
TGCGCCAGCAGCCATGGGCGGGAGGGGAACAATGAGCAGTTCTTC
>TRBJ1-2|.|TRBV27|.
CASSFMGSVGYTF
TGTGCCAGCTCTTTTATGGGGAGTGTAGGCTACACCTTC
>TRBJ2-7|.|TRBV5-1|.
CASSFTGNEQYF
TGCGCCAGCAGCTTCACAGGGAACGAGCAGTACTTC
>TRBJ1-2|.|TRBV7-8|.
CASSPRPTSHGYTF
TGTGCCAGCAGCCCCAGACCGACCTCCCATGGCTACACCTTC
>TRBJ1-4|.|TRBV5-1|.
CASSSGDRPTNEKLFF
TGCGCCAGCAGCTCGGGGGACCGGCCAACTAATGAAAAACTGTTTTTT
>TRBJ2-1|.|TRBV5-1|TRBD2
CASSSLAGARNEQFF
TGCGCCAGCAGCTCACTAGCGGGAGCCCGAAATGAGCAGTTCTTC
>TRBJ1-1|.|TRBV5-1|.
CASGQIVGEAFF
TGCGCCAGCGGTCAAATAGTCGGGGAAGCTTTCTTT
>TRBJ1-5|.|TRBV28|.
CASRQNQPQHF
TGTGCCAGCAGGCAAAATCAGCCCCAGCATTTT
>TRBJ2-7|.|TRBV2|.
CASRIGPGSYYEQYF
TGTGCCAGCAGAATAGGCCCGGGTTCCTACTACGAGCAGTACTTC
>TRBJ2-2|.|TRBV28|TRBD2
CASRRSGSTGELFF
TGTGCCAGCAGACGTAGCGGGAGCACCGGGGAGCTGTTTTTT
>TRBJ2-7|.|TRBV28|TRBD2
CASSLRLAGSSYEQYF
TGTGCCAGCAGTTTAAGACTAGCGGGTAGCTCCTACGAGCAGTACTTC
>TRBJ2-1|.|TRBV27|TRBD2
CASSESTSGRVSAYNEQFF
TGTGCCAGCAGTGAGTCGACTAGCGGGAGGGTTAGTGCCTACAATGAGCAGTTCTTC
>TRBJ2-5|.|TRBV28|.
CASSYRETQYF
TGTGCCAGCAGTTATCGAGAGACCCAGTACTTC
>TRBJ2-3|.|TRBV28|TRBD2
CASSSLRQGWGGRAQYF
TGTGCCAGCAGTTCCTTACGACAGGGCTGGGGCGGGAGGGCGCAGTATTTT
>TRBJ1-1|.|TRBV7-9|.
CASSQIQGSNTEAFF
TGTGCCAGCAGCCAAATACAGGGTAGCAACACTGAAGCTTTCTTT
>TRBJ1-2|.|TRBV28|.
CASSPNTHGYTF
TGTGCCAGCAGTCCCAATACACATGGCTACACCTTC
>TRBJ2-7|.|TRBV7-3|.
CASSLIRTESSYEQYF
TGTGCCAGCAGCTTAATACGGACGGAAAGCTCCTACGAGCAGTACTTC
>TRBJ1-4|.|TRBV11-2|.
CASSFTGIGEKLFF
TGTGCCAGCAGCTTTACAGGGATTGGTGAAAAACTGTTTTTT
>TRBJ2-5|.|TRBV9|.
CASSGRVGGRSGTQYF
TGTGCCAGCAGCGGCCGGGTTGGAGGTCGCTCAGGGACCCAGTACTTC
>TRBJ1-2|.|TRBV5-1|TRBD1
CASSLTGNGYTF
TGCGCCAGCAGCCTGACAGGGAATGGCTACACCTTC
>TRBJ2-6|.|TRBV5-1|.
CASSQGTGSSGANVLTF
TGCGCCAGCAGCCAGGGGACCGGGAGCTCTGGGGCCAACGTCCTGACTTTC
>TRBJ2-1|.|TRBV5-8|TRBD1
CASSERQGWVNEQFF
TGTGCCAGCAGCGAGCGACAGGGTTGGGTCAATGAGCAGTTCTTC
>TRBJ2-3|.|TRBV11-2|.
CASSLVFARDLRTDTQYF
TGTGCCAGCAGCTTAGTGTTCGCCCGGGACTTACGCACAGATACGCAGTATTTT
>TRBJ2-3|.|TRBV7-9|.
CASSLGRQAYTDTQYF
TGTGCCAGCAGCTTAGGGAGACAGGCATACACAGATACGCAGTATTTT
>TRBJ2-2|.|TRBV10-2|.
CASRRNPVGRELFF
TGCGCCAGCAGAAGAAACCCGGTGGGTAGGGAGCTGTTTTTT
>TRBJ1-3|few|TRBV9|.
CASSATAGNTIYF
TGTGCCAGCAGCGCGACAGCTGGAAACACCATATATTTT
>TRBJ2-1|.|TRBV9|.
CASSVRGSSSYNEQFF
TGTGCCAGCAGCGTCCGGGGCTCAAGCTCCTACAATGAGCAGTTCTTC
>TRBJ2-1|.|TRBV7-2|.
CASSSGSQGYWYNEQFF
TGTGCCAGCAGCTCTGGGTCCCAAGGGTATTGGTACAATGAGCAGTTCTTC
>TRBJ1-1|.|TRBV4-1|.
CASSQEEGMNTEAFF
TGCGCCAGCAGCCAAGAGGAGGGCATGAACACTGAAGCTTTCTTT
>TRBJ1-3|.|TRBV30|.
CAWSVFSPEGNTIYF
TGTGCCTGGAGTGTATTCAGCCCAGAGGGGAACACCATATATTTT
>TRBJ1-5|.|TRBV12-5|TRBD1
CASGVQGQPQHF
TGTGCTAGTGGTGTACAGGGGCAGCCCCAGCATTTT
>TRBJ2-7|.|TRBV6-5|.
CASSRDTAYEQYF
TGTGCCAGCAGTCGGGACACTGCCTACGAGCAGTACTTC
>TRBJ2-3|.|TRBV5-1|.
CASSLGQSEDTQYF
TGCGCCAGCAGCTTGGGGCAGTCAGAAGATACGCAGTATTTT
>TRBJ2-3|once|TRBV19|TRBD1
CASSMGRGYADTQYF
TGTGCCAGTAGTATGGGCAGGGGGTACGCAGATACGCAGTATTTT
>TRBJ2-7|.|TRBV7-6|.
CASSLVDFQVDEQYF
TGTGCCAGCAGCTTAGTCGACTTTCAAGTCGACGAGCAGTACTTC
>TRBJ2-6|.|TRBV5-1|.
CASSQITYMISGANVLTF
TGCGCCAGCAGCCAGATAACTTATATGATCTCTGGGGCCAACGTCCTGACTTTC
>TRBJ1-1|.|TRBV7-9|.
CASSPGPRRSEAFF
TGTGCCAGCAGCCCGGGACCAAGGAGGTCCGAAGCTTTCTTT
>TRBJ2-3|once|TRBV9|TRBD2
CASSVGTGLANTDTQYF
TGTGCCAGCAGCGTCGGAACGGGACTAGCGAATACAGATACGCAGTATTTT
>TRBJ2-2|.|TRBV11-2|.
CASSRGGGVWSGELFF
TGTGCCAGCAGCCGGGGTGGCGGGGTCTGGTCCGGGGAGCTGTTTTTT
>TRBJ1-1|.|TRBV19|.
CASSIDGHLNTEAFF
TGTGCCAGTAGTATAGATGGACACTTGAACACTGAAGCTTTCTTT
>TRBJ2-2|.|TRBV11-3|.
CASSPSRGTGELFF
TGTGCCAGCAGCCCTAGCAGGGGCACCGGGGAGCTGTTTTTT
>TRBJ2-1|few|TRBV7-9|.
CASSFVGEQFF
TGTGCCAGCAGCTTTGTAGGTGAGCAGTTCTTC
>TRBJ2-3|.|TRBV27|.
CASSLSGRPVIGGGDTQYF
TGTGCCAGCAGTTTATCTGGGCGGCCGGTAATTGGGGGAGGAGATACGCAGTATTTT
>TRBJ1-3|.|TRBV18|.
CASSLPQGWGNTIYF
TGTGCCAGCTCACTCCCCCAAGGCTGGGGAAACACCATATATTTT
>TRBJ2-2|once|TRBV7-3|TRBD2
CASSSSPLAANTGELFF
TGTGCCAGCAGCTCAAGCCCACTAGCGGCGAACACCGGGGAGCTGTTTTTT
>TRBJ1-1|.|TRBV7-3|.
CASSADLNTEAFF
TGTGCCAGCAGCGCCGACCTAAACACTGAAGCTTTCTTT
>TRBJ2-7|.|TRBV7-2|TRBD2
CASSLPGGPTYEQYF
TGTGCCAGCAGCTTACCGGGAGGGCCTACCTACGAGCAGTACTTC
>TRBJ1-2|.|TRBV18|.
CASSPSADYGYTF
TGTGCCAGCTCACCAAGCGCTGACTATGGCTACACCTTC
>TRBJ2-7|.|TRBV5-4|TRBD1
CASSPDRVREQYF
TGTGCCAGCAGCCCCGACAGGGTCCGCGAGCAGTACTTC
>TRBJ2-5|.|TRBV15|.
CATSRPVLALDQETQYF
TGTGCCACCAGCCGCCCTGTATTAGCGCTCGACCAAGAGACCCAGTACTTC
>TRBJ2-2|.|TRBV19|TRBD1
CASSGTGTGELFF
TGTGCCAGTAGTGGGACAGGGACCGGGGAGCTGTTTTTT
>TRBJ2-5|.|TRBV5-1|TRBD1
CASSQGTGILETQYF
TGCGCCAGCAGCCAAGGGACAGGGATTTTGGAGACCCAGTACTTC
>TRBJ2-3|.|TRBV2|.
CASSEQGYTQYF
TGTGCCAGCAGTGAACAGGGCTATACGCAGTATTTT
>TRBJ1-5|.|TRBV9|.
CASSVSPNQPQHF
TGTGCCAGCAGCGTATCCCCCAATCAGCCCCAGCATTTT
>TRBJ2-4|.|TRBV28|.
CASSLRGADIQYF
TGTGCCAGCAGTTTACGGGGTGCGGACATTCAGTACTTC